A selection of T cell receptor beta chains follows, all from one sample in a study of T cells in Graves' hyperthyroidism and ophthalmopathy. TCRdb re-called the multiplex PCR reads through MiXCR, storing one row per CDR3 protein. The data hold more than 550,000 distinct CDR3 sequences, with approximately 15% observed a single time. The sample comprised blood. Receptor source: a man in his fifties or sixties with Graves' hyperthyroidism. Each CDR3 is given with its conserved first and last residue. A D gene is named only where the DNA matches it firmly. Some rows have no size entry. The others give once, few or many, or a class for an expanded clone.

D gene	V gene	clone size	CDR3 length	J gene	CDR3 protein	CDR3 DNA
TRBD1	TRBV6-2/TRBV6-3	-	15	TRBJ2-7	CASSYVGQGRYEQYF	TGTGCCAGCAGTTACGTTGGACAGGGCCGATACGAGCAGTACTTC
-	TRBV18	-	13	TRBJ1-1	CASSSDMSTEAFF	TGTGCCAGCTCATCGGACATGTCCACTGAAGCTTTCTTT
-	TRBV3-1	few	12	TRBJ1-1	CASSPQLSRPFF	TGTGCCAGCAGCCCGCAGCTGAGTAGGCCTTTCTTT
TRBD1	TRBV27	-	17	TRBJ1-4	CASRDPGQGLTNEKLFF	TGTGCCAGCAGAGATCCGGGACAGGGGTTGACTAATGAAAAACTGTTTTTT
-	TRBV5-1	-	14	TRBJ2-3	CASSLAENTDTQYF	TGCGCCAGCAGCTTGGCCGAAAACACAGATACGCAGTATTTT
TRBD1	TRBV20-1	few	13	TRBJ2-7	CSAWSRGLYEQYF	TGCAGTGCTTGGTCCAGGGGGCTCTACGAGCAGTACTTC
-	TRBV28	few	15	TRBJ2-6	CASSLDGSGANVLTF	TGTGCCAGCAGTTTAGATGGCTCTGGGGCCAACGTCCTGACTTTC
-	TRBV28	many	13	TRBJ2-2	CASSYNRAGELFF	TGTGCCAGCAGTTACAACAGGGCCGGGGAGCTGTTTTTT
-	TRBV11-2	many	11	TRBJ2-7	CASSQIYEQYF	TGTGCCAGCAGCCAAATCTACGAGCAGTACTTC
-	TRBV7-9	few	15	TRBJ2-7	CATSRARPHWNEQYF	TGTGCCACCTCGCGGGCTAGACCCCACTGGAACGAGCAGTACTTC
-	TRBV7-9	many	16	TRBJ2-1	CASSPHKGRRFNEQFF	TGTGCCAGCAGCCCACACAAGGGTCGACGGTTCAATGAGCAGTTCTTC
TRBD2	TRBV12-3/TRBV12-4	many	14	TRBJ2-1	CASTSAGTTNEQFF	TGTGCCAGCACGTCTGCCGGGACTACCAATGAGCAGTTCTTC
-	TRBV20-1	few	14	TRBJ2-4	CSAPSLGGFHIQYF	TGCAGTGCCCCTTCCTTAGGGGGTTTTCACATTCAGTACTTC
TRBD2	TRBV12-5	many	17	TRBJ2-7	CASGLVKGRELCHEQYF	TGTGCTAGTGGTTTGGTAAAGGGGAGGGAGTTGTGTCACGAGCAGTACTTC
TRBD1	TRBV28	many	15	TRBJ2-5	CASSLGTAYQETQYF	TGTGCCAGCAGTTTAGGGACAGCTTACCAAGAGACCCAGTACTTC
-	TRBV25-1	-	16	TRBJ2-3	CASSDPRHDRTDTQYF	TGTGCCAGCAGTGATCCTCGACACGATCGCACAGATACGCAGTATTTT
-	TRBV6-1	many	13	TRBJ2-1	CASSPHGDNEQFF	TGTGCCAGCAGCCCCCACGGGGACAATGAGCAGTTCTTC
-	TRBV2	many	17	TRBJ1-5	CASSANGQPNSNQPQHF	TGTGCCAGCAGCGCAAATGGACAGCCAAATAGCAATCAGCCCCAGCATTTT
-	TRBV6-1	-	15	TRBJ2-7	CASSEGRAGTYEQYF	TGTGCCAGCAGTGAAGGACGGGCAGGAACCTACGAGCAGTACTTC
-	TRBV4-1	few	15	TRBJ1-5	CASSQGDGWNQPQHF	TGCGCCAGCAGCCAAGGGGACGGGTGGAATCAGCCCCAGCATTTT
TRBD2	TRBV20-1	many	15	TRBJ2-1	CSARDLTSGRAEQFF	TGCAGTGCTAGAGATTTGACTAGCGGGAGGGCTGAGCAGTTCTTC
-	TRBV6-9	-	13	TRBJ2-7	CASSSEDNYEQYF	TGTGCCAGCAGTTCCGAGGACAACTACGAGCAGTACTTC
-	TRBV7-9	many	16	TRBJ1-2	CASTRDASSEVRGYTF	TGTGCCAGCACCCGGGACGCCTCAAGCGAAGTTCGTGGCTACACCTTC
-	TRBV12-3/TRBV12-4	few	12	TRBJ2-7	CASAARPYEQYF	TGTGCCAGCGCGGCCCGCCCCTACGAGCAGTACTTC
-	TRBV7-8	many	13	TRBJ2-7	CASSATSSYEQYF	TGTGCCAGCAGCGCGACTAGCTCCTACGAGCAGTACTTC
TRBD1	TRBV2	-	15	TRBJ2-2	CASSLRQGWGGELFF	TGTGCCAGCAGTCTCCGACAGGGTTGGGGCGGGGAGCTGTTTTTT